The following is a T cell receptor (beta chain) sequence with its context. Other DNA sequences from this sample encode an identical CDR3 as well. The data stem from a study of blood T cell repertoires in COVID-19. The CDR3 runs to 13 residues. Trimming removed 1 base at V and 5 bases at J, with 8 bases between. The V gene's germline CDR1 is GTSNPN and CDR2 SVGIG (reference sequence). The assay was immunoSEQ multiplex PCR, and TCRdb's table has in-frame clones only and misses some. The sample shows about 180,000 clones, about 80% of them seen only once. This chain links TRBV30 with TRBJ1-4; the D gene is possibly TRBD1 (6 bases). The sequence derives from a man aged 55 to 70 who had been exposed to COVID-19. Source material: PBMCs or T cells enriched from blood (not recorded which). DNA for the CDR3: TGTGCCTGGAGTGGCCAGGGGAATGAAAAACTGTTTTTT. Protein: CAWSGQGNEKLFF.